This T cell receptor beta chain is drawn from a study of identical twins (dated by TCRdb to the mid-2010s). Concerning the study at large: To test whether fetal clonotypes persist, the study used deep sequencing on TCR alpha and beta repertoires from monozygotic twins, unrelated adults of various ages, and cord blood. Replicate twin experiments were performed at different times using different library preparation protocols to rule out contamination.

Every donor in the study was a healthy Caucasian. The twin cohort consisted of three pairs of female monozygotic twins, all aged about 18 to 29 years. The RNA used for TCR libraries was isolated from peripheral blood mononuclear cells. The library was made by 5' RACE. The sample was run on an Illumina HiSeq 2000. A universal primer binding site was introduced by template switching, and a unique molecular identifier was present in the final cDNA, enabling accurate counting of TCR cDNA molecules. First-strand cDNA for TCR alpha and beta chains was synthesized from specific primers in the conserved constant-segment region. Each cDNA library was double barcoded, with a SMART-Mk sample barcode plus Illumina barcodes, to control for contamination. TruSeq adapter sequences and Illumina sample barcodes were added in two successive PCR steps. Sequencing of the TCR alpha and beta cDNA libraries was done on the Illumina HiSeq platform using custom primers. As for the original processing: Raw reads were processed with MiGEC to extract unique molecular identifiers, and MiXCR was used to determine CDR3 positions. Recombination models were inferred per individual with the repgenHMM and IGoR tools using an EM algorithm. The tcR package in R was used for shared clonotype analysis, with sharing normalized by the product of cloneset sizes. To study raw recombination free of thymic and clonal selection effects, out-of-frame nonproductive sequences were analyzed. TCRdb trimmed public reads at Q25 via fastp, called clones via MiXCR and kept in-frame beta chains. Entries that share a CDR3 protein sequence are merged under the most common genes and DNA. Here the V and J calls rest on TCRdb's processing, not on the authors' analysis. This sample lists under 900,000 distinct CDR3 sequences; 9% to 15% were detected once. The biggest ten clones account for around 1.5% of the sample.

The CDR3 contains 14 residues, cysteine and phenylalanine counted. The CDR3 DNA has 42 bases and is translated from base 1. Cut back by 6 bases and 4 bases, the V and J ends lie 14 bases apart. CDR1 is given as SNHLY and CDR2 as FYNNEI, both from the germline V gene. Summary of the overall study and its limitations: Zero-insertion analyses could be partly confounded by invariant T cells such as MAIT and iNKT, although diverse VJ usage argued against such confounding for most clonotypes. In monozygotic twins, out-of-frame TCR alpha sharing was systematically underestimated by recombination models, although the models agreed with sharing between unrelated individuals. Abundant cord blood beta clonotypes had fewer insertions, young adult naive repertoires showed a similar but weaker trend, and memory repertoires showed no such trend. The excess sharing between twins in beta out-of-frame sequences was weaker because fewer shared sequences reduced the signal-to-noise ratio. Out-of-frame TCR alpha sequences shared between twins showed an excess of low generation-probability sequences compared with coincidental sharing between unrelated individuals. Conclusions relied on cross-sectional statistical analysis, since the same donors could not be followed over many years.

This clonotype was picked up a small number of times. The specificity of this receptor is unknown. Base qualities are not recorded, but no much larger clone differs from it by a single base. The same sample was also studied in work on yellow fever vaccine responses in identical twins. The second investigation adds: The T cell response to vaccination in identical twins was reported by the authors to appear partly convergent and partly personalized. Focusing on identical twins, the study followed the T cell clones that responded to the vaccine, and did so with precision.

The clonotype originates from a woman aged 18-30 years in good health. The rearrangement joined TRBV2 to TRBJ2-3, with the identity of the D gene unclear. Sequencing was carried out using PBMCs. The nucleotides read TGTGCCAGCAGGGCCCCGGATCCAGCAGATACGCAGTATTTT. Its protein is CASRAPDPADTQYF.